The 23 T cell receptor beta chains in this list originate from one sample, sequenced in a study of CD8 T cells in ankylosing spondylitis. MiXCR was run by TCRdb on the 5' RACE reads, yielding one entry per CDR3 protein. The sample has approximately 290,000 distinct CDR3 sequences; less than 25% are singletons. The sequencing sample was made of blood, either unsorted or a sorted T cell fraction (not recorded which). These receptors all stem from a female donor with ankylosing spondylitis or in good health (not recorded which).

This clonotype has just a few counts. The chain couples TRBV10-3 to TRBJ2-3, with 7 nucleotides matching TRBD1. Germline V gives CDR1 ENHRY, CDR2 SYGVKD. The CDR3 is 15 residues long. V was clipped by 2 bases and J by 1 base; unmatched bases: 3. The CDR3 spells CAISEPGQGTDTQYF. The DNA of the CDR3 is TGTGCCATCAGTGAGCCAGGACAGGGCACAGATACGCAGTATTTT.

The chain combines TRBV20-1 with TRBJ2-1, with D tentatively TRBD2 (6 bases). CDR1 is DFQATT, CDR2 SNEGSKA, per germline (reference sequence). The CDR3 has 16 amino acids. Trimming removed 0 bases at V and 9 bases at J, with 21 bases between. CDR3 sequence: CSARDPLAPLEGEQFF. CDR3 DNA: TGCAGTGCTAGAGATCCCCTAGCACCTTTGGAGGGTGAGCAGTTCTTC.

This clonotype has only a few counts. The chain joins TRBV5-1 to TRBJ2-1; D unclear. Between the trimmed V and J ends, which lost 0 bases and 8 bases, there was a span of 12 bases. The CDR3 has 14 residues. The V gene's germline CDR1 is SGHRS and CDR2 YFSETQ. The CDR3 DNA is TGCGCCAGCAGCTTGGAACCCACGCGACATGAGCAGTTCTTC. Its translation is CASSLEPTRHEQFF. Drawing the rest from reference TRBV5-1 and TRBJ2-1, the complete variable domain is KAGVTQTPRYLIKTRGQQVTLSCSPISGHRSVSWYQQTPGQGLQFLFEYFSETQRNKGNFPGRFSGRQFSNSRSEMNVSTLELGDSALYLCASSLEPTRHEQFFGPGTRLTVL.

In this sample, this clonotype turned up a few times. The CDR3 sequence: CASSVKPGGDYTF. The CDR3 DNA reads TGTGCCAGCAGCGTGAAGCCGGGCGGGGACTACACCTTC. This chain uses TRBV9 with TRBJ1-2; D call uncertain. Trimming pared 2 bases from V and 10 bases from J, leaving 15 bases between. CDR1 SGDLS and CDR2 YYNGEE come from the germline V gene. The CDR3 consists of 13 residues.

This chain links TRBV20-1 with TRBJ2-7; D is perhaps TRBD1 (8 bases). Germline V gene data show CDR1 as DFQATT and CDR2 as SNEGSKA (reference sequence). This CDR3 comprises 15 residues. V lost 4 bases, J lost 2 bases, and 18 bases lay in between. The CDR3: CSATDGGDRPYEQYF. The CDR3 DNA sequence: TGCAGTGCTACCGATGGGGGGGACAGGCCCTACGAGCAGTACTTC.

In its sample, this clonotype was seen many times. The J gene is TRBJ2-7, the V gene TRBV12-3 or TRBV12-4; 8 nucleotides align to TRBD1. There are 15 residues in the CDR3. J gave up 7 bases and V 4 bases, and 12 bases lay outside the gene matches. The CDR3 loop is CASSSMQGAMGEQYF. The CDR3 DNA follows: TGTGCCAGCAGTTCTATGCAGGGGGCGATGGGGGAGCAGTACTTC.

This chain uses TRBV12-3 or TRBV12-4 with TRBJ2-5; 7 nucleotides align to TRBD1. J lost 5 bases, V lost 5 bases, and 14 bases had no gene match. The CDR3 extends over 16 amino acids. The CDR3 here is CASSATLTGHEETQYF. The CDR3 DNA sequence: TGTGCCAGCAGTGCGACCTTGACAGGGCACGAGGAGACCCAGTACTTC.

The CDR3 DNA reads as TGTGCCACCAGCAGAACCGGGACAGGGAGCACAGATACGCAGTATTTT. Translating it yields CATSRTGTGSTDTQYF. The gene calls are TRBV15 and TRBJ2-3; TRBD1 aligns across 9 bases. J gave up 0 bases and V 2 bases, and 3 bases lay outside the gene matches. CDR3 size: 16 residues. The V gene's germline CDR1 is LNHNV and CDR2 YYDKDF (reference sequence).

This clonotype occurred many times. The CDR3 nucleotides are TGTGCCAGCAGTCCGACCGGGACAGGGAATTTGGAGCAGTTCTTC. It encodes CASSPTGTGNLEQFF. The rearrangement uses TRBV12-3 or TRBV12-4 and TRBJ2-1; TRBD1 aligns across 9 bases. Trimming at V came to 5 bases and at J to 10 bases, leaving 12 bases not matched to a gene. The CDR3 length is 15 residues.

This clonotype was counted between two and nine times. The chain couples TRBV7-9 to TRBJ2-7; 7 bases align to TRBD2. Germline V lookup: CDR1 SEHNR, CDR2 FQNEAQ (reference sequence). V shed 0 bases, J shed 1 base, and the junction held 9 bases outside the gene matches. The CDR3 runs to 17 residues. CDR3 nucleotides: TGTGCCAGCAGCTTAGCGGGAGGGCCAGTGGGGTCCTACGAGCAGTACTTC. Translating it yields CASSLAGGPVGSYEQYF.

The CDR3 DNA reads TGTGCCAGCAGGAGCGACAGCGAGGGGACTGAAGCTTTCTTT. Protein: CASRSDSEGTEAFF. The chain has TRBV12-3 or TRBV12-4 and TRBJ1-1; TRBD1 might be the D (5 bases). V shed 6 bases and J shed 5 bases, with 16 bases lying between them. The CDR3 spans 14 residues.

This clonotype was found a few times. The chain couples TRBV7-3 to TRBJ2-3; TRBD2 is a possible D gene (6 bases). The CDR3 length is 15 residues. Germline V CDR1 and CDR2: SGHTA, FQGTGA. Trimming took 3 bases from V and 6 from J, leaving 16 bases between them. DNA of the CDR3: TGTGCCAGCAGCTTGGTTGGGGGAGGAAGGGATACGCAGTATTTT. Translated: CASSLVGGGRDTQYF.

This clonotype was counted ten times or more. The rearrangement joins TRBV10-3 to TRBJ1-1; no clear D gene. The CDR3 runs 11 residues. Deletions cut 5 bases from V and 5 bases from J, with 6 bases between. Germline lookup yields CDR1 ENHRY and CDR2 SYGVKD. The CDR3 spells CAISQGTEAFF. The CDR3 DNA reads as TGTGCCATCAGTCAAGGTACTGAAGCTTTCTTT.

This chain connects TRBV20-1 to TRBJ2-1; perhaps TRBD1 as D (6 bases). Germline V gene data show CDR1 as DFQATT and CDR2 as SNEGSKA (reference sequence). V was pared by 6 bases and J by 7 bases, with 19 bases between. The CDR3 has 14 amino acids. In DNA form, the CDR3 reads TGCAGTGCCCAACTGAGGGGGTTCGCGAATGAGCAGTTCTTC. Its translation is CSAQLRGFANEQFF.

The chain has TRBV6-2 or TRBV6-3 and TRBJ2-3, with TRBD2 as a possible D gene (5 bases). Germline CDR1 and CDR2: MNHEY and SVGEGT. The V end was cut by 2 bases, the J end by 5 bases, with 17 bases between. The CDR3 totals 16 residues. The CDR3, as DNA: TGTGCCAGCAGTTACCGAACTAGGAGCAGTGGAGATACGCAGTATTTT. Amino acid sequence: CASSYRTRSSGDTQYF.

This clonotype came up a few times. The CDR3 spells CSAWGGERGNNEQYF. Here the CDR3 DNA reads TGCAGCGCCTGGGGCGGGGAGAGGGGTAATAACGAGCAGTACTTC. The chain carries TRBV29-1 and TRBJ2-7, with D tentatively TRBD2 (6 bases). The CDR3 totals 15 residues. Trimming took off 7 bases at V and 5 bases at J, with 24 bases between the two ends. Germline V gives CDR1 SQVTM, CDR2 ANQGSEA.

This clonotype was seen a handful of times. CDR3 region: CASRLGANYGYTF. The CDR3 coding sequence is TGTGCCAGCAGACTCGGTGCAAACTATGGCTACACCTTC. The V gene is TRBV2, the J gene TRBJ1-2; no firm D call. This CDR3 has 13 residues. CDR1 is SNHLY, CDR2 FYNNEI, per germline. Trimming removed 6 bases at V and 2 bases at J, with 10 bases between.

This chain uses TRBV15 with TRBJ2-7, with D perhaps matching TRBD2 (5 bases). CDR3 size: 15 residues. Per germline, CDR1 LNHNV and CDR2 YYDKDF (reference sequence). The germline V and J ends were trimmed by 7 bases and 0 bases, with 16 bases remaining between them. CDR3 sequence: CATNNGRGRSYEQYF. CDR3 coding DNA: TGTGCCACCAATAATGGGAGAGGCCGCTCCTACGAGCAGTACTTC.

This clonotype was counted a few times. The CDR3 DNA reads as TGTGCCACCAGTGATTGGATCTACGAGGACACTGAAGCTTTCTTT. It is translated as CATSDWIYEDTEAFF. The chain uses TRBV24-1 and TRBJ1-1; D is unclear. The V end was cut by 2 bases, the J end by 3 bases, with 12 bases between. Germline V lookup: CDR1 KGHDR, CDR2 SFDVKD. The CDR3 consists of 15 residues.

The CDR3: CASRAGAYSNQPQHF. The CDR3 bases are TGTGCCAGCAGGGCAGGGGCCTATAGCAATCAGCCCCAGCATTTT. The chain joins TRBV6-2 or TRBV6-3 to TRBJ1-5; TRBD1 is a possible D gene (6 bases). Trimming removed 6 bases at V and 0 bases at J, with 12 bases between. Germline assignment: CDR1 MNHEY and CDR2 SVGEGT. This CDR3 comprises 15 residues.

This clonotype was detected only a few times. V gene TRBV20-1 combines with J gene TRBJ1-1, with D unclear. Looked up from germline, CDR1 is DFQATT and CDR2 is SNEGSKA (reference sequence). The CDR3 has 11 residues. The V end lost 4 bases, the J end lost 0 bases, and 3 bases lay between the germline ends. The CDR3 coding sequence is TGCAGTGCTATATTGAACACTGAAGCTTTCTTT. The encoded protein is CSAILNTEAFF.

In its sample, this clonotype was seen a few times. CDR3 nucleotide sequence: TGTGCCAGCAGCCAGCCCATTGCGGGAGGGTCGGATACGCAGTATTTT. Its translation: CASSQPIAGGSDTQYF. This rearrangement joins TRBV5-5 to TRBJ2-3, with 9 bases lining up with TRBD2. The CDR3 contains 16 residues. V trimming: 4 bases; J trimming: 6 bases; junction bases outside the gene matches: 12. Germline V gives CDR1 SGHKS, CDR2 YYEKEE (reference sequence).

This clonotype occurred a few times. The chain employs TRBV7-2 and TRBJ2-3; 11 positions agree with TRBD2. Germline loops: CDR1 SGHTA, CDR2 FQGNSA. The CDR3 contains 16 residues. V trimming: 1 base; J trimming: 4 bases; junction bases outside the gene matches: 4. The CDR3 here is CASSLDSGRAPDTQYF. CDR3 in DNA: TGTGCCAGCAGCTTAGATAGCGGGAGGGCCCCAGATACGCAGTATTTT.